The 9 T cell receptor beta chains below come from one sample, sequenced in a study of cytomegalovirus exposure and HLA in healthy donors. Clones were read by immunoSEQ multiplex PCR, and TCRdb kept only the in-frame ones, dropping some. The sample has some 130,000 clones, 89% seen once. Sequenced sample: PBMCs. Every receptor here comes from a woman aged 18 to 35 in good health and CMV-seronegative.

This sequence joins TRBV7-2 and TRBJ2-3; 16 bases map to TRBD2. The CDR3 spans 18 residues. The V gene end was trimmed by 9 bases and the J gene end by 5 bases; junction bases not matched to a gene: 14. Germline V lookup: CDR1 SGHTA, CDR2 FQGNSA. CDR3: CASPRGLAGGSLLDTQYF. In DNA form, the CDR3 reads TGTGCCAGTCCGAGGGGACTAGCGGGGGGGAGTCTCTTAGATACGCAGTATTTT.

The chain employs TRBV19 and TRBJ1-4; 7 bases are shared with TRBD1. CDR1 and CDR2 (germline): LNHDA, SQIVND (reference sequence). J was trimmed by 6 bases and V by 2 bases; bases with no gene match: 6. This CDR3 spans 15 amino acids. The CDR3 bases are TGTGCCAGTAGTATATCCGGGGACAGTGATGAAAAACTGTTTTTT. Translation: CASSISGDSDEKLFF.

The chain couples TRBV5-1 to TRBJ1-2; maybe TRBD1 (5 bases). Germline CDR1 and CDR2: SGHRS and YFSETQ. This CDR3 is built from 16 residues. Between the trimmed V and J ends, which lost 5 bases and 4 bases, there was a span of 21 bases. CDR3: CASRGGGASQGYGYTF. The CDR3 DNA reads TGCGCCAGCAGGGGTGGAGGGGCCTCTCAAGGCTATGGCTACACCTTC. Full variable domain (missing parts from reference TRBV5-1 and TRBJ1-2): KAGVTQTPRYLIKTRGQQVTLSCSPISGHRSVSWYQQTPGQGLQFLFEYFSETQRNKGNFPGRFSGRQFSNSRSEMNVSTLELGDSALYLCASRGGGASQGYGYTFGSGTRLTVV.

The chain is built from TRBV5-1 and TRBJ2-5; D is perhaps TRBD2 (5 bases). The germline V gene encodes CDR1 SGHRS and CDR2 YFSETQ. Trimming cost V 0 bases and J 4 bases, with 16 bases left between them. The CDR3 has 16 amino acids. The CDR3 reads CASSLGGLPPPETQYF. CDR3 DNA sequence: TGCGCCAGCAGCTTGGGAGGACTGCCACCCCCAGAGACCCAGTACTTC.

The V call is TRBV9, the J call TRBJ1-1; D is uncertain. This CDR3 spans 15 amino acids. Germline CDR1 is SGDLS and CDR2 is YYNGEE. Trimming shortened V by 0 bases and J by 1 base, and 10 bases separated the two germline ends. The CDR3 DNA follows: TGTGCCAGCAGCGTAGGAGTGGGCTCGAACACTGAAGCTTTCTTT. Residues: CASSVGVGSNTEAFF.

The chain has TRBV7-9 and TRBJ2-5, with 12 bases aligning to TRBD2. The J segment lost 5 bases and the V segment lost 1 base, leaving 2 bases of the junction unmatched. Per germline, CDR1 SEHNR and CDR2 FQNEAQ (reference sequence). The CDR3 runs to 15 residues. CDR3 residues: CASSLVLAGGETQYF. CDR3 nucleotide sequence: TGTGCCAGCAGCTTAGTCCTAGCGGGAGGGGAGACCCAGTACTTC. Drawing the rest from reference TRBV7-9 and TRBJ2-5, the complete variable domain is DTGVSQNPRHKITKRGQNVTFRCDPISEHNRLYWYRQTLGQGPEFLTYFQNEAQLEKSRLLSDRFSAERPKGSFSTLEIQRTEQGDSAMYLCASSLVLAGGETQYFGPGTRLLVL.

The chain recombines TRBV7-7 with TRBJ1-4; the D is unclear. V was shortened by 1 base and J by 3 bases, with 9 bases between the two germline ends. The CDR3 loop spans 15 amino acids. Germline V CDR1 and CDR2: SSHAT, FNYEAQ (reference sequence). CDR3 amino acids: CASSLGGSPNEKLFF. The CDR3 nucleotides are TGTGCCAGCAGCTTAGGAGGGTCCCCTAATGAAAAACTGTTTTTT.

Only one count was recorded for this clone. This chain uses TRBV7-9 with TRBJ2-7; TRBD2 matches at 13 bases. Trimming cost V 5 bases and J 2 bases; bases outside gene matches: 6. This CDR3 is built from 16 residues. Germline V gene lookup returns CDR1 SEHNR and CDR2 FQNEAQ (reference sequence). The CDR3 sequence is CASSPLAGGYTYEQYF. The CDR3 bases are TGTGCCAGCAGCCCACTAGCGGGGGGGTATACCTACGAGCAGTACTTC.

The chain has TRBV7-8 and TRBJ1-5; no definite D call. This CDR3 spans 15 amino acids. Germline V gene sequence: CDR1 SGHVS, CDR2 FQNEAQ. V was clipped by 5 bases and J by 0 bases, with 11 bases between them. The CDR3 protein is CASSAPAASNQPQHF. CDR3 coding DNA: TGTGCCAGCAGCGCGCCAGCGGCTAGCAATCAGCCCCAGCATTTT.